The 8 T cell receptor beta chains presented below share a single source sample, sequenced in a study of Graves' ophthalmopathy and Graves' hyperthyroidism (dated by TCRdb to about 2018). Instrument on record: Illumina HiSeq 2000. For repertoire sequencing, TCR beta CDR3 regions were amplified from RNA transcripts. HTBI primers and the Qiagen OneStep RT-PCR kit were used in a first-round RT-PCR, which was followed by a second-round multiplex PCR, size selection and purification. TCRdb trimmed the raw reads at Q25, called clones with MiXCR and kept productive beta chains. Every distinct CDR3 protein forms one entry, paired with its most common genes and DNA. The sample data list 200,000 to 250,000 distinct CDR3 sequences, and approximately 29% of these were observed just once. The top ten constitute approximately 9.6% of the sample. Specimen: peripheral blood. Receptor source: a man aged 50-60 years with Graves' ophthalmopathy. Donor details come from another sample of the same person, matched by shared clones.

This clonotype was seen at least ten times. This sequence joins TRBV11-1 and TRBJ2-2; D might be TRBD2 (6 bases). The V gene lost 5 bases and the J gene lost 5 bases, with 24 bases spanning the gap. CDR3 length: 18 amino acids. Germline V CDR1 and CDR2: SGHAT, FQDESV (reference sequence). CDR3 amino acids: CASSKEIGRGAGTGELFF. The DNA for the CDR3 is TGTGCCAGCAGCAAAGAGATTGGCCGCGGGGCCGGTACCGGGGAGCTGTTTTTT.

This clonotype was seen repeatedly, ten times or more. DNA for the CDR3: TGTGCCAGTAGTAAACTAGCGGGAGAAGACGAGCAGTACTTC. This encodes CASSKLAGEDEQYF. The chain carries TRBV19 and TRBJ2-7; 11 bases line up with TRBD2. Looked up from germline, CDR1 is LNHDA and CDR2 is SQIVND (reference sequence). Trimming removed 4 bases from V and 5 bases from J; junction bases left unmatched: 4. The CDR3 has 14 residues.

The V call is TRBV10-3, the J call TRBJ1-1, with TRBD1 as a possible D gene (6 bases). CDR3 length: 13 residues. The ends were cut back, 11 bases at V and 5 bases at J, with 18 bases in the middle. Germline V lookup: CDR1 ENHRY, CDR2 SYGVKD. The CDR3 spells CAGSFPGETEAFF. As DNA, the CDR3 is TGTGCCGGCAGTTTCCCAGGGGAAACTGAAGCTTTCTTT.

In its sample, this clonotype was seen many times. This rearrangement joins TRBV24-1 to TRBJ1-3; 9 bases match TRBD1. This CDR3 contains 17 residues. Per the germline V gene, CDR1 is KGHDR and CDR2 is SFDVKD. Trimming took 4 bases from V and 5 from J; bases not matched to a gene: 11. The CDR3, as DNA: TGTGCCACCAGTGACCCCCGCCGGGACAGGGAGCGAAACACCATATATTTT. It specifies CATSDPRRDRERNTIYF.

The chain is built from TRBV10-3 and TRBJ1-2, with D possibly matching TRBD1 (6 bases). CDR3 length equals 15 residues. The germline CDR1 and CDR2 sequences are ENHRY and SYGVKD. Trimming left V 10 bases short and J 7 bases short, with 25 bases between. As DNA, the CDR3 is TGTGCCACCGTCTTACGTGGGACACCAGCATCTGGCTACACCTTC. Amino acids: CATVLRGTPASGYTF.

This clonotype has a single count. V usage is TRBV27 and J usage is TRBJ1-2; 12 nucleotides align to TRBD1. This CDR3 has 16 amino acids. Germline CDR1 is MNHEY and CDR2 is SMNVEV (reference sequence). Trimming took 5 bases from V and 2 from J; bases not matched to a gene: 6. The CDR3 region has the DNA TGTGCCAGCAGTCCCGGGACAGGGGGCCGAAACTATGGCTACACCTTC. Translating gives CASSPGTGGRNYGYTF.

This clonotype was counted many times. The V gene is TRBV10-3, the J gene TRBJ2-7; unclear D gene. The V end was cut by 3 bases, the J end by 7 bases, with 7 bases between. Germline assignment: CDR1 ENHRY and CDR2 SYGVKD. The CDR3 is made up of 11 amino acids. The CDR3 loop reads CAISDRGEQYF. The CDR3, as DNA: TGTGCCATCAGTGATAGAGGAGAGCAGTACTTC.

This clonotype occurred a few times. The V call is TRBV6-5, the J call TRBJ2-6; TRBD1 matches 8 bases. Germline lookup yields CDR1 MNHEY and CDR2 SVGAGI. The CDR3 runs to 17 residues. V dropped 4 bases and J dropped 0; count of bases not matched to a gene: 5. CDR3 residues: CASSSDRDYSGANVLTF. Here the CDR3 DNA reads TGTGCCAGCAGTTCGGACAGGGATTACTCTGGGGCCAACGTCCTGACTTTC.